Given below is one TCR beta chain in context. The data belong to a study of blood T cell repertoires in COVID-19. The wider study: Samples representing acute and convalescent COVID-19 were sourced from the United States, Italy and Spain.

V lost 4 bases and J lost 8, with 18 bases in between. In germline, CDR1 is SGDLS, CDR2 YYNGEE. The CDR3 is 14 amino acids. Source study methods: For nucleated cells, counts were estimated from reference gene primer amplification. Profiled with immunoSEQ multiplex PCR; TCRdb holds only in-frame clones, not every one. The V and J calls and clone size are taken from that table; D and trimming were inferred from the DNA. Of a few hundred thousand clones in the sample, around 85% were seen once. Seattle patient enrollment occurred during active infection, with longitudinal follow-up thereafter. The sequence was obtained from a woman in her 70s with COVID-19, enrolled during active disease. Source material: peripheral blood. The chain recombines TRBV9 with TRBJ1-2; a weak D match, TRBD1 (5 bases). CDR3 bases: TGTGCCAGCAGCCCCCGGGGGGAGGCGAAAGGCTACACCTTC. It specifies CASSPRGEAKGYTF.